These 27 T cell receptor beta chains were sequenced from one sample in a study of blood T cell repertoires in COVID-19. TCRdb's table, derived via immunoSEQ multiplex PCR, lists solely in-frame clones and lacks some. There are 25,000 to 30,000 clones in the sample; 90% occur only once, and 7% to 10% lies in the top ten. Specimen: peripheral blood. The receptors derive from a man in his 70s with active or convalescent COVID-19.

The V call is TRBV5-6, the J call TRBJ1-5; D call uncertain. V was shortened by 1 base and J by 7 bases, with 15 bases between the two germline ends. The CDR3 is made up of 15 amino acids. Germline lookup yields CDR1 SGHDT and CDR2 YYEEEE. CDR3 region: CASSLTGRVDQPQHF. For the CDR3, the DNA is TGTGCCAGCAGCTTGACGGGGAGGGTGGACCAGCCCCAGCATTTT. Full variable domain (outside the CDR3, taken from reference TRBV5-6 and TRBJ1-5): DAGVTQSPTHLIKTRGQQVTLRCSPKSGHDTVSWYQQALGQGPQFIFQYYEEEERQRGNFPDRFSGHQFPNYSSELNVNALLLGDSALYLCASSLTGRVDQPQHFGDGTRLSIL.

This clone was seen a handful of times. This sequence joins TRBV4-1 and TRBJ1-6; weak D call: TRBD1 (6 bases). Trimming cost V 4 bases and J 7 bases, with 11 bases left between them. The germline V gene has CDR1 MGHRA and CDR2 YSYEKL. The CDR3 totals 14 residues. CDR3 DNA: TGCGCCAGCAGCCTCCGACAGGCCAATTCACCCCTCCACTTT. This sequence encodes CASSLRQANSPLHF.

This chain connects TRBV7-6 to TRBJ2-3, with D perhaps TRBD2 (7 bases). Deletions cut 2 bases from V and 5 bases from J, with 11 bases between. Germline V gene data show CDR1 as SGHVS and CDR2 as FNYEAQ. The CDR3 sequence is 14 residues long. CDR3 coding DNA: TGTGCCAGCAGCTTACGAGGGGGGGGAGATACGCAGTATTTT. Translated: CASSLRGGGDTQYF.

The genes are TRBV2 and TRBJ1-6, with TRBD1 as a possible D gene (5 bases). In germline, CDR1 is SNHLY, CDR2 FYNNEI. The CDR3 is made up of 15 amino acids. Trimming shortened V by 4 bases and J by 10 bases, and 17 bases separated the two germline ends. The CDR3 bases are TGTGCCAGCAGTGCGATACAGGTGCCCGACTCACCCCTCCACTTT. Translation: CASSAIQVPDSPLHF. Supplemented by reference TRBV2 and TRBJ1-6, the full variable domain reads EPEVTQTPSHQVTQMGQEVILRCVPISNHLYFYWYRQILGQKVEFLVSFYNNEISEKSEIFDDQFSVERPDGSNFTLKIRSTKLEDSAMYFCASSAIQVPDSPLHFGNGTRLTVT.

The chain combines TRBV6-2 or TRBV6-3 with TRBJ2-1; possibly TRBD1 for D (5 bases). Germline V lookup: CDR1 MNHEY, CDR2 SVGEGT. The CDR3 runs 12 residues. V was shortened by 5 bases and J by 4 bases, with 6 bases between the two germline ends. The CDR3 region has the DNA TGTGCCAGCAGTGACAGATACAATGAGCAGTTCTTC. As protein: CASSDRYNEQFF.

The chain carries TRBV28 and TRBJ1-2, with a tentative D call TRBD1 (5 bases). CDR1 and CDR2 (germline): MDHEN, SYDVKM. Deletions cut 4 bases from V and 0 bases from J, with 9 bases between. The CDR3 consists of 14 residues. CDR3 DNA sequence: TGTGCCAGCAGTTCGGGGGGATCTAACTATGGCTACACCTTC. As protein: CASSSGGSNYGYTF.

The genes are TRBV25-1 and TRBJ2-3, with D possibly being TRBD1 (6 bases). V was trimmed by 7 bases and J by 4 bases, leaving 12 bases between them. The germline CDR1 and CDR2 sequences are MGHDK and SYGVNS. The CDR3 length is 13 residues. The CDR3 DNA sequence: TGTGCCAGCAAACCCGACAGGTCAGATACGCAGTATTTT. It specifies CASKPDRSDTQYF.

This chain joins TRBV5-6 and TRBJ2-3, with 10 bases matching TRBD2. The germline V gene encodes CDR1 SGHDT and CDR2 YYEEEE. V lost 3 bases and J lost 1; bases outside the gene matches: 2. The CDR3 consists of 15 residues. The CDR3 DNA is TGTGCCAGCAGCTCTAGCGGGGGCCGCACAGATACGCAGTATTTT. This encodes CASSSSGGRTDTQYF. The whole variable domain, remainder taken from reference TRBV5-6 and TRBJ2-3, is DAGVTQSPTHLIKTRGQQVTLRCSPKSGHDTVSWYQQALGQGPQFIFQYYEEEERQRGNFPDRFSGHQFPNYSSELNVNALLLGDSALYLCASSSSGGRTDTQYFGPGTRLTVL.

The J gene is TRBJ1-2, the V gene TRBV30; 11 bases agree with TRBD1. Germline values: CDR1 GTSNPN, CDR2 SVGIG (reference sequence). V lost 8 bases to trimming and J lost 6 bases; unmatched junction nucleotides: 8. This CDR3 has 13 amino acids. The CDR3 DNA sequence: TGTGCCGGCCGGGGACAGGGGGAGGATGGCTACACCTTC. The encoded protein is CAGRGQGEDGYTF.

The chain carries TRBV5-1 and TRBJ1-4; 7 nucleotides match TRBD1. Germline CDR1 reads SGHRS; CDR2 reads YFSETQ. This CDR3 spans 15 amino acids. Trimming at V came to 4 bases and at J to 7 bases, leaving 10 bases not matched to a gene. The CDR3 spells CASSRNRGSGEKLFF. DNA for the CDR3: TGCGCCAGCAGCCGGAACAGGGGTTCGGGTGAAAAACTGTTTTTT.

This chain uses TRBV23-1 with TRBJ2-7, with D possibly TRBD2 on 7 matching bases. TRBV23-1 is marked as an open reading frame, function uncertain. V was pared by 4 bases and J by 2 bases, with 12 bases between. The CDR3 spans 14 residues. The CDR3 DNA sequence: TGCGCCAGCAGTCTCGGGGGGACAACCTACGAGCAGTACTTC. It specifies CASSLGGTTYEQYF.

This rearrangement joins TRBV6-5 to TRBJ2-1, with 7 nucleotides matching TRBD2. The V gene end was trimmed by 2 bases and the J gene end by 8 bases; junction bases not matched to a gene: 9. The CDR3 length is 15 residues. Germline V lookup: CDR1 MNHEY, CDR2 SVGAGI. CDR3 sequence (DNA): TGTGCCAGCAGTTACCTGGGGGAGGGCCGGGATGAGCAGTTCTTC. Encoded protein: CASSYLGEGRDEQFF.

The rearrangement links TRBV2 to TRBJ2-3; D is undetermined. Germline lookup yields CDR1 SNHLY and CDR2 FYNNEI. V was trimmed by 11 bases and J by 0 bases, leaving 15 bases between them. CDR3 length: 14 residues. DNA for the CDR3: TGTGCCTGCACCAGGATGGATAGCACAGATACGCAGTATTTT. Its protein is CACTRMDSTDTQYF.

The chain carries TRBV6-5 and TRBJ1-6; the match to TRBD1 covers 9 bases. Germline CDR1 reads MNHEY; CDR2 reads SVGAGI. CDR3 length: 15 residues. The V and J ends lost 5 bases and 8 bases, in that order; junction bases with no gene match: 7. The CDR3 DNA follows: TGTGCCAGCAGTCAGACAGGGGGTAGAGATTCACCCCTCCACTTT. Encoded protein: CASSQTGGRDSPLHF.

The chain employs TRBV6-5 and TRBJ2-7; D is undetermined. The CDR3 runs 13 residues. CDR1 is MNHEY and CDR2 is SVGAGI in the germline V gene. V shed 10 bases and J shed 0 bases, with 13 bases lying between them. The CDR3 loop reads CAITGQNSYEQYF. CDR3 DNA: TGTGCCATCACTGGGCAGAACTCCTACGAGCAGTACTTC.

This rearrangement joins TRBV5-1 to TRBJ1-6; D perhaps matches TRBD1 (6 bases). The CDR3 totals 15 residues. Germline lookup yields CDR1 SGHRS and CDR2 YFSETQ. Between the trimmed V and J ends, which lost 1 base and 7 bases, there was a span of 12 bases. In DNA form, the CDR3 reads TGCGCCAGCAGCTTGCCTACAGGGCAAAATTCACCCCTCCACTTT. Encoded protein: CASSLPTGQNSPLHF.

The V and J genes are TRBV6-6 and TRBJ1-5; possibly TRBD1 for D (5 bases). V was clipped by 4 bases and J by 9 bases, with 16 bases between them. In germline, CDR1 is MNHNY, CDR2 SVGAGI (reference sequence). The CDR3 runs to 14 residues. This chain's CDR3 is CASSSTGGLRPQHF. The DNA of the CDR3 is TGTGCCAGCAGTTCAACAGGCGGTTTGAGGCCCCAGCATTTT.

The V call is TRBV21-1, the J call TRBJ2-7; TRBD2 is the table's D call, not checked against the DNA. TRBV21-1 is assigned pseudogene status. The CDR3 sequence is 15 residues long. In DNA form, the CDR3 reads TGTGCCATAACGGGGGCAGGGAGGGCCCCCTACGAGCAGTACGTC. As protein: CAITGAGRAPYEQYV.

CDR3 protein: CASSLLVGETQYF. CDR3 sequence (DNA): TGTGCCAGCAGTTTACTAGTGGGAGAGACCCAGTACTTC. The chain joins TRBV6-6 to TRBJ2-5; TRBD2 is a possible D gene (5 bases). Trimming took 4 bases from V and 4 from J, leaving 10 bases between them. Germline V gives CDR1 MNHNY, CDR2 SVGAGI (reference sequence). The CDR3 spans 13 residues.

CDR3 bases: TGTGCCAGCAGCTTTGGAGGACAGGGGGCCTATAGAGAGACCCAGTACTTC. Translating gives CASSFGGQGAYRETQYF. This chain uses TRBV7-9 with TRBJ2-5; TRBD1 matches 11 bases. The junction had 10 bases not matched to a gene; V was cut back by 3 bases and J by 4 bases. CDR1 is SEHNR, CDR2 FQNEAQ, per germline (reference sequence). This CDR3 spans 17 amino acids.

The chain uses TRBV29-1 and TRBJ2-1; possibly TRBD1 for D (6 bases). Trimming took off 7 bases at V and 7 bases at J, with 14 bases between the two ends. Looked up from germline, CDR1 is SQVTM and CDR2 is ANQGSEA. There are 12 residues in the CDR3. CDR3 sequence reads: CSASPRGNEQFF. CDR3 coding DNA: TGCAGCGCCAGCCCCAGGGGTAATGAGCAGTTCTTC.

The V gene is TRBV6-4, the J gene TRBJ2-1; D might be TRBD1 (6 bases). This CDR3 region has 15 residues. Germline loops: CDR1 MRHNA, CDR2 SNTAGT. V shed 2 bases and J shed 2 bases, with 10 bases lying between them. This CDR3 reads CASSDAGTPYNEQFF. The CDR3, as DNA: TGTGCCAGCAGTGACGCAGGGACACCCTACAATGAGCAGTTCTTC.

CDR3 DNA: TGTGCCACCAGTGATCCGACGGAGGCCACCGGGGAGCTGTTTTTT. This translates into CATSDPTEATGELFF. This chain connects TRBV24-1 to TRBJ2-2, with TRBD2 as a possible D gene (5 bases). The germline V and J ends were trimmed by 3 bases and 4 bases, with 11 bases remaining between them. There are 15 residues in the CDR3. From germline, CDR1 is KGHDR and CDR2 SFDVKD.

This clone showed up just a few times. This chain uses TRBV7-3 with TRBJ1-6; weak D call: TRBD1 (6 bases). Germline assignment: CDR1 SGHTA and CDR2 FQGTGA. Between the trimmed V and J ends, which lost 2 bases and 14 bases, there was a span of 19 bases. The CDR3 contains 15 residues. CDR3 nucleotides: TGTGCCAGCAGCTTAGCCGGGTCGATGGGGGCCGCCCTCCACTTT. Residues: CASSLAGSMGAALHF.

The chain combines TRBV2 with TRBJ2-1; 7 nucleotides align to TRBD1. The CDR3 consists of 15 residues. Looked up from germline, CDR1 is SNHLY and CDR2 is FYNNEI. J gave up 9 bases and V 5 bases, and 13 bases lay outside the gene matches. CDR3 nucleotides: TGTGCCAGCAGTCCCCAGCGACAGGGTTTGAGTGAGCAGTTCTTC. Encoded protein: CASSPQRQGLSEQFF.

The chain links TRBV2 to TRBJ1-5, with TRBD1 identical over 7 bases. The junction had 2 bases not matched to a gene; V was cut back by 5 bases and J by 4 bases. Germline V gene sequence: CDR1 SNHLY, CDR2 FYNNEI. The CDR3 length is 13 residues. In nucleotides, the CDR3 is TGTGCCAGCAGTCCACAGGGGAATCAGCCCCAGCATTTT. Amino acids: CASSPQGNQPQHF.

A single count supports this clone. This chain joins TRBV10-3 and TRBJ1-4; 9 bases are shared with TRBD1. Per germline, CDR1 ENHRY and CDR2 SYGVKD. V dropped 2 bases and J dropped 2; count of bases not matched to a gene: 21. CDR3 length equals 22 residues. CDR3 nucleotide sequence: TGTGCCATCAGTGAGCAGCCTCCCGGGACAGGGTGGGGGGGATCTACTAATGAAAAACTGTTTTTT. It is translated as CAISEQPPGTGWGGSTNEKLFF.